This TCR beta chain was sequenced during a study of shared clonotypes between healthy human individuals. Turning to the study itself: A donor's plate count was three for CD4 naive and three for CD4 memory; CD8 naive had two and CD8 memory one.

Germline-derived CDR1 and CDR2 are MNHNY and SVGAGI (reference sequence). Trimming left V 7 bases short and J 7 bases short, with 7 bases between. This CDR3 has 10 residues. The assay was immunoSEQ multiplex PCR, and TCRdb's table has in-frame clones only and misses some. The table lists about 1 million clones, approximately 68% of them singletons. The chain recombines TRBV6-6 with TRBJ1-2, with unresolved D. The TCR comes from a man aged 18 to 30 in good health. Specimen: memory CD4+ T cells sorted from blood. As to subset: CD45RA-negative fraction. CDR3 residues: CASKTSGYTF. The CDR3 nucleotides read TGTGCCAGCAAGACAAGTGGCTACACCTTC.